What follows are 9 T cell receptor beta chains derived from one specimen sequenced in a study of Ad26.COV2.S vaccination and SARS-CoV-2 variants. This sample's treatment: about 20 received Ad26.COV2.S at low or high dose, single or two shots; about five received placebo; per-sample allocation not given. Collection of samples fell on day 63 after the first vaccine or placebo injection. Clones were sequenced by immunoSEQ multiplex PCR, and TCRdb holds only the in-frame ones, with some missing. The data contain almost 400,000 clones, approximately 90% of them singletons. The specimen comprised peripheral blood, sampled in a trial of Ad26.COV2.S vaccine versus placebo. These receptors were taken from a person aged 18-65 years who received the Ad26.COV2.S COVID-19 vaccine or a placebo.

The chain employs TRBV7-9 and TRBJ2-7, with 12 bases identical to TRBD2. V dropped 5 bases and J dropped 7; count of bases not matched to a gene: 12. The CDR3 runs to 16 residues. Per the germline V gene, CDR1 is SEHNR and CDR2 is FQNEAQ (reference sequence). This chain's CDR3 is CASSPMTSGGPGEQYF. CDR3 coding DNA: TGTGCCAGCAGCCCGATGACTAGCGGGGGCCCGGGAGAGCAGTACTTC.

The CDR3 reads CASSVWTGVEKLFF. The CDR3 DNA reads as TGCGCCAGCAGCGTCTGGACAGGGGTCGAAAAACTGTTTTTT. The chain recombines TRBV5-1 with TRBJ1-4, with 9 nucleotides matching TRBD1. Germline values: CDR1 SGHRS, CDR2 YFSETQ. The CDR3 sequence is 14 residues long. V trimming: 4 bases; J trimming: 8 bases; junction bases outside the gene matches: 6.

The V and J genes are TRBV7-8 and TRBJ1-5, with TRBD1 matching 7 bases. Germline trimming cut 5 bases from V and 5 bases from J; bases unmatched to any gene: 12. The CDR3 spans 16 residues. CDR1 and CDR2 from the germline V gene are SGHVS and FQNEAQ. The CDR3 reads CASSIRQGRGDQPQHF. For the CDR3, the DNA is TGTGCCAGCAGCATACGACAGGGACGAGGGGATCAGCCCCAGCATTTT.

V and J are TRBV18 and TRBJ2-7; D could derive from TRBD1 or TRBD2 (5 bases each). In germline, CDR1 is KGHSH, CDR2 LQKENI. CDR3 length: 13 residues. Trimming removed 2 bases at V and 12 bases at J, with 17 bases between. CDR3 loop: CASSPSVGDPRYF. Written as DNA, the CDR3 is TGTGCCAGCTCACCAAGCGTTGGGGACCCCCGGTACTTC.

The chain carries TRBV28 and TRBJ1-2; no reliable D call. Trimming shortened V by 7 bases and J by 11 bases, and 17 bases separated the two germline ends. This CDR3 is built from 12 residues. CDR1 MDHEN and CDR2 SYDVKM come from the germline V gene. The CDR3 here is CASTKPPRPYTF. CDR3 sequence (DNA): TGTGCCAGCACCAAACCTCCGAGGCCTTACACCTTC.

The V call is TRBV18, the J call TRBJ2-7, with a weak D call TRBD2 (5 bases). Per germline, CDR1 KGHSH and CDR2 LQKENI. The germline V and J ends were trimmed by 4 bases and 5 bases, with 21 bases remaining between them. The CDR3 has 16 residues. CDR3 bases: TGTGCCAGCTCACGGGTATTTCGGGATGTCGGGGACGAGCAGTACTTC. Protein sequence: CASSRVFRDVGDEQYF.

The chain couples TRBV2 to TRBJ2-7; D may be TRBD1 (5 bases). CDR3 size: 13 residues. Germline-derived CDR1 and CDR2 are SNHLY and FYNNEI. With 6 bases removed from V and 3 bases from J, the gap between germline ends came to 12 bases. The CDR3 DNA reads TGTGCCAGCAGCACTCCGACAGACTACGAGCAGTACTTC. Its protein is CASSTPTDYEQYF.

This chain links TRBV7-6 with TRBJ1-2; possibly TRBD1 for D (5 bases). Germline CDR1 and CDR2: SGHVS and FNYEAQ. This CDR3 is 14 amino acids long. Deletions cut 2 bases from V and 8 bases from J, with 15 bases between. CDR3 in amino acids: CASSLNLGEGGYTF. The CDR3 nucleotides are TGTGCCAGCAGCTTAAATCTGGGGGAGGGCGGCTACACCTTC.

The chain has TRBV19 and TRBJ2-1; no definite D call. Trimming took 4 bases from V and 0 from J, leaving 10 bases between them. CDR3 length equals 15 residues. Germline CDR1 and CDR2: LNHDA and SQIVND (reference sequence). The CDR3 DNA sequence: TGTGCCAGTAGTAGGCCCAAGGCCTCCTACAATGAGCAGTTCTTC. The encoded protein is CASSRPKASYNEQFF.